These 22 T cell receptor beta chains were all obtained from the same sample, sequenced in a study of T cell responses to AZD1222 COVID-19 vaccine. The data were produced by immunoSEQ multiplex PCR, yet TCRdb's version contains in-frame clones alone and is incomplete. The sample includes approximately 200,000 clones, about 90% of them seen just once. The starting material was peripheral blood, obtained on day 0 of AZD1222 vaccination. These receptor sequences come from an adult in good health.

CDR3 coding DNA: TGTGCCATCGGCACTGGGGGGAATGAGCAGTTCTTC. Amino acids: CAIGTGGNEQFF. The rearrangement uses TRBV19 and TRBJ2-1; D might be TRBD2 (6 bases). V lost 10 bases to trimming and J lost 7 bases, with 14 bases between them. The CDR3 totals 12 residues. Germline CDR1 LNHDA, CDR2 SQIVND (reference sequence). Based on the CDR3 plus reference TRBV19 and TRBJ2-1, the full variable domain is DGGITQSPKYLFRKEGQNVTLSCEQNLNHDAMYWYRQDPGQGLRLIYYSQIVNDFQKGDIAEGYSVSREKKESFPLTVTSAQKNPTAFYLCAIGTGGNEQFFGPGTRLTVL.

V and J are TRBV7-8 and TRBJ1-2; D is undetermined. Trimming took off 5 bases at V and 3 bases at J, with 19 bases between the two ends. Germline V gene data show CDR1 as SGHVS and CDR2 as FQNEAQ. The CDR3 is 16 amino acids. CDR3 loop: CASSPATGKRDYGYTF. The CDR3 coding sequence is TGTGCCAGCAGCCCCGCCACGGGTAAACGTGACTATGGCTACACCTTC.

The chain combines TRBV15 with TRBJ2-2; D ambiguous. The CDR3 runs to 13 residues. Trimming took 5 bases from V and 4 from J, leaving 8 bases between them. Germline loops: CDR1 LNHNV, CDR2 YYDKDF (reference sequence). The CDR3 protein is CATSGAFTGELFF. The CDR3 region has the DNA TGTGCCACCAGCGGCGCATTCACCGGGGAGCTGTTTTTT.

The V call is TRBV28, the J call TRBJ1-2; 9 nucleotides line up with TRBD1. CDR1 is MDHEN, CDR2 SYDVKM, per germline. V dropped 4 bases and J dropped 6; count of bases not matched to a gene: 6. The CDR3 extends over 14 amino acids. CDR3 sequence reads: CASSSTGGADGYTF. DNA of the CDR3: TGTGCCAGCAGTTCCACAGGGGGCGCGGATGGCTACACCTTC.

This clone was found a few times. The chain uses TRBV19 and TRBJ2-1; no definite D call. Germline V gene sequence: CDR1 LNHDA, CDR2 SQIVND (reference sequence). The CDR3 spans 13 residues. With 5 bases removed from V and 5 bases from J, the gap between germline ends came to 10 bases. DNA of the CDR3: TGTGCCAGTAGTTTACAGACCCACAATGAGCAGTTCTTC. This encodes CASSLQTHNEQFF.

The J gene is TRBJ1-4, the V gene TRBV3-1 (or the pseudogene TRBV3-2); the D is unclear. V was pared by 1 base and J by 8 bases, with 8 bases between. The CDR3 length is 13 residues. Germline assignment: CDR1 LGHDT and CDR2 YNNKEL (reference sequence). CDR3 region: CASSQVLGEKLFF. The DNA of the CDR3 is TGTGCCAGCAGCCAAGTGTTGGGGGAAAAACTGTTTTTT.

The chain joins TRBV5-4 to TRBJ2-2; 8 bases map to TRBD2. Germline-derived CDR1 and CDR2 are SGHNT and YYREEE (reference sequence). Trimming cost V 4 bases and J 1 base; bases outside gene matches: 12. This CDR3 is built from 18 residues. The CDR3 DNA follows: TGTGCCAGCAGCCCCGAAGGTAGCGGGGCTTTGAACACCGGGGAGCTGTTTTTT. This encodes CASSPEGSGALNTGELFF. Based on the CDR3 plus reference TRBV5-4 and TRBJ2-2, the full variable domain is ETGVTQSPTHLIKTRGQQVTLRCSSQSGHNTVSWYQQALGQGPQFIFQYYREEENGRGNFPPRFSGLQFPNYSSELNVNALELDDSALYLCASSPEGSGALNTGELFFGEGSRLTVL.

V gene TRBV11-2 combines with J gene TRBJ2-1, with TRBD1 matching 9 bases. The junction had 15 bases not matched to a gene; V was cut back by 5 bases and J by 4 bases. The germline gives CDR1 SGHAT, CDR2 FQNNGV. The CDR3 sequence is 18 residues long. The CDR3, as DNA: TGTGCCAGCAGCCGACTTCTGAACCGGGACAGGGAATACAATGAGCAGTTCTTC. Encoded protein: CASSRLLNRDREYNEQFF.

The genes are TRBV4-1 and TRBJ2-1; perhaps TRBD2 as D (6 bases). The CDR3 runs to 15 residues. Germline CDR1 reads MGHRA; CDR2 reads YSYEKL. V dropped 0 bases and J dropped 4 bases, with 10 bases sitting between them. The CDR3: CASSQDAGKYNEQFF. The CDR3, as DNA: TGCGCCAGCAGCCAAGATGCGGGGAAATACAATGAGCAGTTCTTC.

This clone was seen a single time. The chain combines TRBV2 with TRBJ2-7; 11 positions agree with TRBD2. With 8 bases clipped from V and 5 bases from J, the junction kept 11 bases outside the gene matches. CDR3 length: 15 amino acids. Germline V gene lookup returns CDR1 SNHLY and CDR2 FYNNEI. This chain's CDR3 is CASLGLAGGIDEQYF. CDR3 bases: TGTGCCAGCCTCGGGCTAGCGGGGGGTATAGACGAGCAGTACTTC.

CDR3 residues: CASSPRTGGRDYGYTF. Written as DNA, the CDR3 is TGCGCCAGCAGCCCCCGCACGGGGGGCCGAGACTATGGCTACACCTTC. V and J are TRBV4-1 and TRBJ1-2, with D possibly being TRBD1 (6 bases). Trimming left V 4 bases short and J 3 bases short, with 18 bases between. The length of the CDR3 is 16 residues. Germline lookup yields CDR1 MGHRA and CDR2 YSYEKL.

V usage is TRBV5-4 and J usage is TRBJ1-4; D not resolved. V lost 0 bases, J lost 0 bases, and 9 bases lay in between. Germline V CDR1 and CDR2: SGHNT, YYREEE (reference sequence). This CDR3 comprises 16 residues. CDR3 in DNA: TGTGCCAGCAGCTTGGGCAGCACTGCAACTAATGAAAAACTGTTTTTT. Translating gives CASSLGSTATNEKLFF.

The chain couples TRBV24-1 to TRBJ1-4; tentative D call: TRBD1 (5 bases). CDR1 and CDR2 from the germline V gene are KGHDR and SFDVKD. The CDR3 sequence is 16 residues long. V was pared by 3 bases and J by 6 bases, with 16 bases between. CDR3 sequence: CATSDPGLPGDEKLFF. The CDR3 DNA reads TGTGCCACCAGTGATCCGGGACTTCCCGGTGATGAAAAACTGTTTTTT.

The chain is built from TRBV10-3 and TRBJ1-4; D possibly corresponds to TRBD1 (6 bases). Per the germline V gene, CDR1 is ENHRY and CDR2 is SYGVKD. V lost 6 bases and J lost 8, with 10 bases in between. The CDR3 extends over 12 amino acids. CDR3 sequence (DNA): TGTGCCATCAGGGCAGGGGACGAAAAACTGTTTTTT. Translating it yields CAIRAGDEKLFF.

The chain uses TRBV11-2 and TRBJ2-7, with D possibly being TRBD1 or TRBD2 (5 bases each). V lost 2 bases and J 3 bases, leaving 20 bases between the germline ends. CDR3 size: 17 residues. The germline gives CDR1 SGHAT, CDR2 FQNNGV. CDR3 residues: CASSLSMGDPPNYEQYF. In nucleotides, the CDR3 is TGTGCCAGCAGCTTATCTATGGGGGACCCCCCTAACTACGAGCAGTACTTC.

This chain joins TRBV5-4 and TRBJ2-5; D is ambiguous. V was pared by 0 bases and J by 2 bases, with 5 bases between. Germline lookup yields CDR1 SGHNT and CDR2 YYREEE (reference sequence). The CDR3 has 13 amino acids. The CDR3 DNA sequence: TGTGCCAGCAGCTTGGTGGGGCAAGAGACCCAGTACTTC. This gives the protein CASSLVGQETQYF.

The CDR3 DNA sequence: TGCAGCGCCGCCACGGGATGGGATCAGCCCCAGCATTTT. It encodes CSAATGWDQPQHF. The chain uses TRBV29-1 and TRBJ1-5; D is unresolved. CDR1 and CDR2 from the germline V gene are SQVTM and ANQGSEA. The CDR3 loop spans 13 amino acids. The V gene lost 7 bases and the J gene lost 5 bases, with 15 bases spanning the gap.

The chain combines TRBV7-3 with TRBJ2-1, with D tentatively TRBD2 (5 bases). The V end lost 5 bases, the J end lost 10 bases, and 15 bases lay between the germline ends. Germline V gene lookup returns CDR1 SGHTA and CDR2 FQGTGA. The CDR3 sequence is 13 residues long. CDR3 loop: CASSPRGLDEQFF. The DNA of the CDR3 is TGTGCCAGCAGCCCCCGGGGTTTGGACGAGCAGTTCTTC. The variable domain in full, completed from reference TRBV7-3 and TRBJ2-1, reads GAGVSQTPSNKVTEKGKYVELRCDPISGHTALYWYRQSLGQGPEFLIYFQGTGAADDSGLPNDRFFAVRPEGSVSTLKIQRTERGDSAVYLCASSPRGLDEQFFGPGTRLTVL.

The chain recombines TRBV27 with TRBJ2-1, with TRBD1 matching over 11 bases. The CDR3 loop spans 15 amino acids. Germline values: CDR1 MNHEY, CDR2 SMNVEV (reference sequence). V dropped 5 bases and J dropped 7; count of bases not matched to a gene: 7. CDR3 loop: CASSKGQGGLNEQFF. For the CDR3, the DNA is TGTGCCAGCAGTAAGGGACAGGGGGGGCTGAATGAGCAGTTCTTC.

This clone was picked up one time. This chain links TRBV12-3 or TRBV12-4 with TRBJ2-7, with no clear D. This CDR3 has 12 amino acids. Deletions cut 4 bases from V and 5 bases from J, with 9 bases between. Here the CDR3 reads CASSWHQNEQYF. In DNA form, the CDR3 reads TGTGCCAGCAGTTGGCATCAAAACGAGCAGTACTTC.

The CDR3 DNA reads as TGTGCCTGGAGACCCCTGACCTACGAGCAGTACTTC. This codes for CAWRPLTYEQYF. This chain joins TRBV30 and TRBJ2-7; D is undetermined. V lost 3 bases, J lost 2 bases, and 8 bases lay in between. CDR3 length equals 12 residues. The germline CDR1 and CDR2 sequences are GTSNPN and SVGIG (reference sequence).

This clone has a handful of counts. The V call is TRBV28, the J call TRBJ1-6; a weak D match, TRBD1 (6 bases). Trimming took 7 bases from V and 7 from J, leaving 11 bases between them. Germline values: CDR1 MDHEN, CDR2 SYDVKM. This CDR3 contains 13 residues. The CDR3 protein is CASTHRANSPLHF. As DNA, the CDR3 is TGTGCCAGCACGCACAGGGCCAATTCACCCCTCCACTTT.